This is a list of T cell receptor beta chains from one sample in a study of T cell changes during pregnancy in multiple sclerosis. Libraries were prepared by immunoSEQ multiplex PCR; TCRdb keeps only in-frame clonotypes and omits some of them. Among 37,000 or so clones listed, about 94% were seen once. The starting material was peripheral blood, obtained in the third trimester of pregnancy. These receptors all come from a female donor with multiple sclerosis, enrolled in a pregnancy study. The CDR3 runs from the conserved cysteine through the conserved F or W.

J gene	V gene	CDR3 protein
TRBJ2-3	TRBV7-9	CASSLAHLAGADTQYF
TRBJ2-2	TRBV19	CASSLQWDRARTGELFF
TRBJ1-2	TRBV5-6	CASSPTDRGEGGYTF
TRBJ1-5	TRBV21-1	CASSNKTGVANQPQHF
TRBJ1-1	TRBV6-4	CASRFRTTGTGEVRTEAFF
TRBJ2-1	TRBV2	CASSEGDEQFF
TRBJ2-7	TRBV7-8	CASSFPGDTREQYF
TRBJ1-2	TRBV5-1	CASRAGTGSSYGYTF
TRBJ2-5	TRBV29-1	CSVSQETQYF
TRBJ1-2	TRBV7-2	CASSPGTGAYYGYTF
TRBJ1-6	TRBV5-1	CASSPGLGWDSPLHF
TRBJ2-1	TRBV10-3	CAIVRGLSYNEQFF
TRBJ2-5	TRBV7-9	CASSLAPTGEWTQYF
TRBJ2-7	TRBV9	CASSPRLASEQYF
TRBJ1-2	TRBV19	CASSMGSGARKDGYTF
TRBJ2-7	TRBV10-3	CAISDDRAYEQYF
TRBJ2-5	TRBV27	CASSFLTGSGETQYF
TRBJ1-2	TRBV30	CAWAGGHGYTF
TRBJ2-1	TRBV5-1	CASSLTSGSSYNEQFF
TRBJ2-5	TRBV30	CAWSVEGGRETQYF
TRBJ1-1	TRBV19	CASSTWDRPKGTEAFF
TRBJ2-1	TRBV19	CASKWSGSRTYNEQFF
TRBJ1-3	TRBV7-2	CASCRGAGGNTIYF
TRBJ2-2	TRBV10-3	CAISRDPGELFF
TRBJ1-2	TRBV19	CASMPQGATFYGYTF
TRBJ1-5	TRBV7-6	CASSLGISQPQHF
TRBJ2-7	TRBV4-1	CASSLGTGSYEQYF
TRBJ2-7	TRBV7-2	CASSLDRVLNEQYF
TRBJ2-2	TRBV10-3	CATKTSETNTGELFF
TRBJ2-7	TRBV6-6	CASNDGDSYEQYF
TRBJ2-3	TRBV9	CASSVDPISDTQYF
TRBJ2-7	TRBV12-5	CASGPGGPYEQYF
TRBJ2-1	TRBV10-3	CAISESGDMVF
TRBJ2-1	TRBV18	CASSPSTGISAGVSYNEQFF
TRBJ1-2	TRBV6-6	CASSLTVNYGYTF
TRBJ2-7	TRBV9	CASSVIGPGEQYF
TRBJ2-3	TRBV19	CASSIDQEADTQYF
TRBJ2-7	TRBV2	CASSVTGWDEQYF
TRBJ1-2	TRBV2	CATLARGFVTF
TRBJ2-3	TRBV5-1	CASSLWTGQITDTQYF
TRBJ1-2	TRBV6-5	CASSYDMGQGLDGYTF
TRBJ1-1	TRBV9	CASSVDDRARAEAFF
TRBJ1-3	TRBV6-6	CASTPRGYTIYF
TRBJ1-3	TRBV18	CASSPSGFGAGNTIYF
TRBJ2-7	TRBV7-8	CASSLVETGEQYF
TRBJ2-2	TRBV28	CASSLLRENTGELFF
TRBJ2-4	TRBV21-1	CASSKVVGGCVYDIQYF
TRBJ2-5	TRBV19	CASSMDSEETQYF
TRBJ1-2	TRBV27	CASSDDRDMSYGYTF
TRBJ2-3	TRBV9	CASSVEIAGGADTQYF
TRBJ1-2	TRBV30	CAWSRDRAGSVDYGYTF
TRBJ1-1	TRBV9	CASSVDRGSGGLEAFF
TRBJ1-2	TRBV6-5	CASSLQGMRGYTF
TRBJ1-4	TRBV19	CASSIGRSTTNEKLFF